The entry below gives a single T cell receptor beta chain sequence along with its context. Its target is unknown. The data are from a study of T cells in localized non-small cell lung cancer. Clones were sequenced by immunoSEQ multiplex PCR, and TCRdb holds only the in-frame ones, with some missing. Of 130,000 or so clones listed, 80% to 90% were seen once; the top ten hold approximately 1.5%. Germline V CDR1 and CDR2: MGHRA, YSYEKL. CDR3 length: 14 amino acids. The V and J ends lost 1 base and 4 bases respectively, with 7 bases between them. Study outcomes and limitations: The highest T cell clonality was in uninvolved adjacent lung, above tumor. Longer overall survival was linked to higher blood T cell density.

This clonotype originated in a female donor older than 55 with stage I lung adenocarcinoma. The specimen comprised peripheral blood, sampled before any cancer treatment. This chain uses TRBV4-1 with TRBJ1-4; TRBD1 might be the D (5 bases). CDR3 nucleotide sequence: TGCGCCAGCAGCCAAGCCCAGGGTAATGAAAAACTGTTTTTT. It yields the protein CASSQAQGNEKLFF.